These 16 T cell receptor beta chains were all obtained from the same sample, sequenced in a study of STAT5B mutations in CD4+ large granular lymphocyte leukemia. Produced via immunoSEQ multiplex PCR; TCRdb's table is partial and in-frame only. This table holds fewer than 35,000 clones, less than 85% found once. The specimen was CD4+ T cells from blood buffy coats. The receptors were gathered from a human donor in good health.

The V and J genes are TRBV27 and TRBJ2-7; TRBD1 might be the D (6 bases). Per germline, CDR1 MNHEY and CDR2 SMNVEV (reference sequence). The CDR3 sequence is 14 residues long. Trimming took off 4 bases at V and 1 base at J, with 11 bases between the two ends. CDR3 loop: CASSYRADSYEQYF. The CDR3 DNA reads as TGTGCCAGCAGTTACAGGGCCGATTCCTACGAGCAGTACTTC.

This chain connects TRBV11-1 to TRBJ1-1; D call uncertain. This CDR3 contains 13 residues. The germline V and J ends were trimmed by 1 base and 1 base, with 4 bases remaining between them. CDR1 is SGHAT and CDR2 is FQDESV in the germline V gene (reference sequence). The CDR3 DNA reads as TGTGCCAGCAGCTTAGAGAGGAACACTGAAGCTTTCTTT. This encodes CASSLERNTEAFF.

The chain recombines TRBV15 with TRBJ1-5, with D possibly TRBD1 on 5 matching bases. This CDR3 has 14 residues. Germline CDR1 reads LNHNV; CDR2 reads YYDKDF (reference sequence). Trimming pared 3 bases from V and 2 bases from J, leaving 8 bases between. The CDR3 coding sequence is TGTGCCACCAGCAGGGGACTTGGCAATCAGCCCCAGCATTTT. Protein: CATSRGLGNQPQHF.

The rearrangement joins TRBV19 to TRBJ2-2; TRBD1 agrees at 7 bases. After removal of 2 bases from V and 3 bases from J, the junction contained 3 bases not matched to a gene. This CDR3 is built from 15 residues. Germline V gene data show CDR1 as LNHDA and CDR2 as SQIVND (reference sequence). The chain's CDR3 is CASSIIQGYTGELFF. CDR3 coding DNA: TGTGCCAGTAGTATAATACAGGGGTACACCGGGGAGCTGTTTTTT. Together with reference TRBV19 and TRBJ2-2, the CDR3 gives the full variable domain: DGGITQSPKYLFRKEGQNVTLSCEQNLNHDAMYWYRQDPGQGLRLIYYSQIVNDFQKGDIAEGYSVSREKKESFPLTVTSAQKNPTAFYLCASSIIQGYTGELFFGEGSRLTVL.

In regard to this clone: The same CDR3 also results from other DNA sequences found in this sample. The gene calls are TRBV7-2 and TRBJ1-2, with TRBD1 matching 7 bases. Germline CDR1 is SGHTA and CDR2 is FQGNSA. V gave up 5 bases and J gave up 11 bases; unmatched junction bases: 14. The CDR3 totals 14 residues. In DNA form, the CDR3 reads TGTGCCAGCAGCAAGGGGCAGGGGGTAGGGATATACACCTTC. This translates into CASSKGQGVGIYTF.

The V gene is TRBV5-1, the J gene TRBJ1-4, with 10 positions matching TRBD1. Unmatched junction bases numbered 3, after V lost 4 bases and J lost 0 bases. The germline V gene has CDR1 SGHRS and CDR2 YFSETQ. This CDR3 is 16 amino acids long. CDR3 nucleotides: TGCGCCAGCAGCCACGGACAGGGGGCAACTAATGAAAAACTGTTTTTT. It is translated as CASSHGQGATNEKLFF.

V and J are TRBV25-1 and TRBJ2-3; TRBD2 aligns across 9 bases. Germline CDR1 and CDR2: MGHDK and SYGVNS. The CDR3 covers 16 residues. The J segment lost 3 bases and the V segment lost 4 bases, leaving 8 bases of the junction unmatched. The CDR3 loop reads CASSAHSGRATDTQYF. CDR3 sequence (DNA): TGTGCCAGCAGTGCACATAGCGGGAGAGCGACAGATACGCAGTATTTT. The full variable domain, completed using reference TRBV25-1 and TRBJ2-3, is EADIYQTPRYLVIGTGKKITLECSQTMGHDKMYWYQQDPGMELHLIHYSYGVNSTEKGDLSSESTVSRIRTEHFPLTLESARPSHTSQYLCASSAHSGRATDTQYFGPGTRLTVL.

This clone has a single count. CDR3 DNA: TGCAGCGTCGGAGCCGCGGGAGGGCTGGGTGAAAAACTGTTTTTT. Translating it yields CSVGAAGGLGEKLFF. The chain uses TRBV29-1 and TRBJ1-4; no reliable D call. Between the trimmed V and J ends, which lost 6 bases and 7 bases, there was a span of 21 bases. Looked up from germline, CDR1 is SQVTM and CDR2 is ANQGSEA. The CDR3 runs 15 residues. The whole variable domain, remainder taken from reference TRBV29-1 and TRBJ1-4, is SAVISQKPSRDICQRGTSLTIQCQVDSQVTMMFWYRQQPGQSLTLIATANQGSEATYESGFVIDKFPISRPNLTFSTLTVSNMSPEDSSIYLCSVGAAGGLGEKLFFGSGTQLSVL.

The rearrangement joins TRBV10-3 to TRBJ2-1; 9 nucleotides align to TRBD2. The V segment lost 10 bases and the J segment 9 bases; nucleotides outside the gene matches: 13. The CDR3 is 14 residues long. The germline CDR1 and CDR2 sequences are ENHRY and SYGVKD. DNA of the CDR3: TGTGCCAGCGGGGAGGCGGGAGGGCCTGGTGAGCAGTTCTTC. It translates to CASGEAGGPGEQFF.

The chain has TRBV2 and TRBJ1-2; D is possibly TRBD1 (6 bases). The CDR3 sequence is 15 residues long. CDR1 SNHLY and CDR2 FYNNEI come from the germline V gene. Deletions cut 6 bases from V and 4 bases from J, with 18 bases between. Here the CDR3 reads CASRRQGTATYGYTF. Written as DNA, the CDR3 is TGTGCCAGCAGGAGGCAGGGGACGGCTACCTATGGCTACACCTTC.

This chain connects TRBV6-5 to TRBJ2-5, with 9 bases identical to TRBD2. This CDR3 is 15 amino acids long. Germline lookup yields CDR1 MNHEY and CDR2 SVGAGI. Trimming removed 5 bases from V and 2 bases from J; junction bases left unmatched: 6. The CDR3 nucleotides are TGTGCCAGCAGTCTAGTTACTAGCGGGCAAGAGACCCAGTACTTC. Protein sequence: CASSLVTSGQETQYF.

V gene TRBV2 combines with J gene TRBJ2-1; no reliable D call. Trimming removed 6 bases from V and 2 bases from J, with 11 bases in between. Germline lookup yields CDR1 SNHLY and CDR2 FYNNEI. This CDR3 contains 14 residues. In DNA, the CDR3 is TGTGCCAGCAGGACAAACGCCCCCTACAATGAGCAGTTCTTC. This encodes CASRTNAPYNEQFF.

As for this clone: This sample also contains other DNA sequences that code for the same CDR3. The chain couples TRBV7-2 to TRBJ2-3, with TRBD2 as a possible D gene (6 bases). The ends were cut back, 2 bases at V and 2 bases at J, with 8 bases in the middle. CDR1 and CDR2 from the germline V gene are SGHTA and FQGNSA. The CDR3 covers 14 residues. The CDR3 DNA is TGTGCCAGCAGCTTAACGGGAGTCACAGATACGCAGTATTTT. It codes for CASSLTGVTDTQYF. Filled out from reference TRBV7-2 and TRBJ2-3, the complete variable domain reads GAGVSQSPSNKVTEKGKDVELRCDPISGHTALYWYRQSLGQGLEFLIYFQGNSAPDKSGLPSDRFSAERTGGSVSTLTIQRTQQEDSAVYLCASSLTGVTDTQYFGPGTRLTVL.

This clone was observed a handful of times. V gene TRBV7-6 combines with J gene TRBJ2-7, with 10 positions matching TRBD1. The CDR3 has 15 amino acids. Trimming removed 5 bases from V and 5 bases from J; junction bases left unmatched: 9. Germline CDR1 reads SGHVS; CDR2 reads FNYEAQ. In nucleotides, the CDR3 is TGTGCCAGCAGCCTCCAGACAGGGGGCGCGGACGAGCAGTACTTC. It codes for CASSLQTGGADEQYF.

The V and J genes are TRBV19 and TRBJ1-1, with 7 bases lining up with TRBD1. Germline assignment: CDR1 LNHDA and CDR2 SQIVND (reference sequence). The CDR3 totals 13 residues. V lost 8 bases and J lost 4; bases outside the gene matches: 7. CDR3 in amino acids: CASRPQGGTEAFF. In nucleotides, the CDR3 is TGTGCCAGTCGCCCTCAGGGGGGCACTGAAGCTTTCTTT.

This chain links TRBV30 with TRBJ2-7; D perhaps matches TRBD1 (5 bases). With 3 bases removed from V and 3 bases from J, the gap between germline ends came to 15 bases. Germline-derived CDR1 and CDR2 are GTSNPN and SVGIG (reference sequence). CDR3 length: 14 residues. The CDR3, as DNA: TGTGCCTGGAGGGAAGGGGCCAAACTCTACGAGCAGTACTTC. This codes for CAWREGAKLYEQYF.